The source of this T cell receptor (beta chain) is a study of T cell clones after liver transplantation. Study-wide background: TCRbeta sequencing after a pre-transplant mixed lymphocyte reaction identified graft-donor-reactive clones, later tracked in post-transplant blood. Third-party-reactive TCRbeta sequences from pre-transplant mixed lymphocyte reactions served as antigen-independent comparators. Timepoints were pre-transplant, pre-withdrawal, and after withdrawal was completed or failed.

Using immunoSEQ multiplex PCR, the repertoire was profiled, and TCRdb retains in-frame clones only, with some absent. Of more than 70,000 clones detected, around 78% appear once; the ten largest clones hold roughly 3%. The germline V and J ends were trimmed by 6 bases and 7 bases, with 25 bases remaining between them. The CDR3 runs 15 residues. Germline-derived CDR1 and CDR2 are SQVTM and ANQGSEA. The rearrangement links TRBV29-1 to TRBJ2-7, with D perhaps matching TRBD1 or TRBD2 (6 bases each). The sequence derives from a human patient who received a liver transplant. Some T cells may be provided by the graft donor. The input for sequencing was CD4+ T cells from blood, taken at the 22-month timepoint. The CDR3 loop reads CSVGGRDGGWGEQYF. CDR3 coding DNA: TGCAGCGTCGGCGGCCGGGACGGGGGCTGGGGGGAGCAGTACTTC.